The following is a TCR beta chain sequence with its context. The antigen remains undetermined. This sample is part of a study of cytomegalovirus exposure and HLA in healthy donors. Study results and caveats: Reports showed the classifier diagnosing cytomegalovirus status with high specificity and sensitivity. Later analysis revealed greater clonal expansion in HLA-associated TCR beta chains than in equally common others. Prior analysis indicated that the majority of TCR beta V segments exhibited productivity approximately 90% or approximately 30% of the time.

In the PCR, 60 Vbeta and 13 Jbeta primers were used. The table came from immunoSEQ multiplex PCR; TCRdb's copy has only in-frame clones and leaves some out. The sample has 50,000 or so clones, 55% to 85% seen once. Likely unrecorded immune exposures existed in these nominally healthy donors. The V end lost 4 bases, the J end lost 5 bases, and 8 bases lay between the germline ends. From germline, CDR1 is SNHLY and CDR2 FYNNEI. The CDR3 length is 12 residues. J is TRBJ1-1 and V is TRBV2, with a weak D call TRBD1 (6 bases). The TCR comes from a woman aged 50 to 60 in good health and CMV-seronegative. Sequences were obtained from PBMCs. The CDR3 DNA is TGTGCCAGCAGTGCAGGGGTAACTGAAGCTTTCTTT. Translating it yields CASSAGVTEAFF.